This entry lists 24 T cell receptor beta chains sequenced from one sample in a study of vaccination and CD4 T cells after COVID-19. The treatment denotes: approximately nine-day PBMC culture with coronavirus spike peptide pools or control peptides (ViraFEST assay). The Oncomine TCR Beta short-read assay was applied to DNA of cultured CD4+ T cells. TCRdb passed the PCR reads through MiXCR, listing each CDR3 protein once. Of about 8,800 distinct CDR3 sequences in the sample, about half are singletons; the top ten hold 7% to 8%. Their antigens remain unidentified. The specimen sequenced was CD4+ T cells from blood, cultured in vitro. These receptors were obtained from a human donor who had recovered from COVID-19.

The rearrangement uses TRBV29-1 and TRBJ1-2; the D gene is possibly TRBD1 (6 bases). This CDR3 comprises 14 residues. The ends were cut back, 7 bases at V and 7 bases at J, with 22 bases in the middle. Per germline, CDR1 SQVTM and CDR2 ANQGSEA. CDR3 in amino acids: CSAVQGRPFSGYTF. As DNA, the CDR3 is TGCAGCGCGGTACAGGGTCGACCCTTCTCTGGCTACACCTTC.

This clonotype came up a few times. The chain combines TRBV7-2 with TRBJ2-1; TRBD2 matches 10 bases. The germline V gene encodes CDR1 SGHTA and CDR2 FQGNSA. V dropped 3 bases and J dropped 0; count of bases not matched to a gene: 8. The CDR3 has 18 amino acids. CDR3 sequence: CASSFSGGLFNSYNEQFF. The DNA for the CDR3 is TGTGCCAGCAGCTTTAGCGGGGGGCTGTTTAACTCCTACAATGAGCAGTTCTTC.

V and J are TRBV10-3 and TRBJ2-5; 8 nucleotides match TRBD1. V shed 3 bases and J 4 bases; nucleotides not matched to a gene: 1. Germline loops: CDR1 ENHRY, CDR2 SYGVKD. This CDR3 has 13 residues. This chain's CDR3 is CAISEQGGETQYF. The CDR3 DNA is TGTGCCATCAGTGAACAGGGGGGAGAGACCCAGTACTTC.

This clonotype was recorded only once. The chain links TRBV6-1 to TRBJ1-2, with D possibly matching TRBD1 (5 bases). V was trimmed by 6 bases and J by 2 bases, leaving 10 bases between them. Germline V gene lookup returns CDR1 MNHNS and CDR2 SASEGT. CDR3 length: 13 residues. The CDR3 loop is CASRMDKNYGYTF. The CDR3 region has the DNA TGTGCCAGCAGGATGGACAAGAACTATGGCTACACCTTC.

This clonotype was counted only a few times. DNA for the CDR3: TGTGCCAGCAGTTACTCGCCGGGAGGTCTGAGGAATGAGCAGTTCTTC. Translating gives CASSYSPGGLRNEQFF. The chain joins TRBV6-2 or TRBV6-3 to TRBJ2-1; 7 nucleotides match TRBD2. The CDR3 length is 16 residues. Germline CDR1 is MNHEY and CDR2 is SVGEGT. V trimming: 0 bases; J trimming: 7 bases; junction bases outside the gene matches: 9.

The chain couples TRBV20-1 to TRBJ1-3; D might be TRBD1 (5 bases). The germline V gene has CDR1 DFQATT and CDR2 SNEGSKA (reference sequence). V lost 3 bases and J lost 9, with 12 bases in between. This CDR3 is built from 12 residues. The CDR3 sequence: CSARDLQGTIYF. The CDR3, as DNA: TGCAGTGCTAGGGATCTCCAGGGCACCATATATTTT.

The V call is TRBV19, the J call TRBJ1-1; 7 bases are shared with TRBD1. This CDR3 contains 13 residues. The J segment lost 1 base and the V segment lost 5 bases, leaving 1 base of the junction unmatched. The V gene's germline CDR1 is LNHDA and CDR2 SQIVND (reference sequence). The CDR3 DNA sequence: TGTGCCAGTAGTGGACAGGCGAACACTGAAGCTTTCTTT. Translated: CASSGQANTEAFF.

J is TRBJ2-7 and V is TRBV2; TRBD1 is a possible D gene (5 bases). V lost 8 bases and J lost 6, with 17 bases in between. This CDR3 spans 13 amino acids. CDR1 is SNHLY, CDR2 FYNNEI, per germline. The CDR3 region has the DNA TGTGCCAGCCAAGAGCAGGGATCGCTCGAGCAGTACTTC. The encoded protein is CASQEQGSLEQYF.

This chain links TRBV19 with TRBJ1-5; TRBD1 aligns across 8 bases. CDR1 and CDR2 from the germline V gene are LNHDA and SQIVND (reference sequence). V lost 4 bases and J lost 4; bases outside the gene matches: 9. CDR3 length: 16 residues. CDR3 sequence reads: CASSTGQGMGNQPQHF. Written as DNA, the CDR3 is TGTGCCAGTAGTACAGGACAGGGAATGGGGAATCAGCCCCAGCATTTT.

This clonotype appeared a few times. The chain employs TRBV6-1 and TRBJ1-5; tentatively, D is TRBD1 (6 bases). The CDR3 spans 14 residues. CDR1 and CDR2 from the germline V gene are MNHNS and SASEGT. V lost 6 bases and J 1 base, leaving 10 bases between the germline ends. DNA for the CDR3: TGTGCCAGCAGATGGGGGGCAAGCAATCAGCCCCAGCATTTT. It translates to CASRWGASNQPQHF.

This clonotype appeared once. The rearrangement links TRBV4-3 to TRBJ1-2; D is possibly TRBD1 (5 bases). The CDR3 spans 17 residues. V shed 0 bases and J shed 2 bases, with 16 bases lying between them. Germline loops: CDR1 LGHNA, CDR2 YSLEER. The CDR3 region is CASSQEELGGGNYGYTF. The CDR3 DNA follows: TGCGCCAGCAGCCAAGAAGAGCTGGGGGGAGGCAACTATGGCTACACCTTC.

The rearrangement joins TRBV9 to TRBJ2-5; D possibly corresponds to TRBD2 (5 bases). The CDR3 contains 15 residues. Trimming took off 4 bases at V and 3 bases at J, with 16 bases between the two ends. Germline values: CDR1 SGDLS, CDR2 YYNGEE. The CDR3 region has the DNA TGTGCCAGCAGCTCCCTCGGGGTAGGCGAAGAGACCCAGTACTTC. It specifies CASSSLGVGEETQYF.

The CDR3 loop is CASSSDRVGEAFF. CDR3 DNA: TGTGCCAGCAGCTCAGACAGGGTGGGTGAAGCTTTCTTT. The chain couples TRBV7-2 to TRBJ1-1; TRBD1 matches at 7 bases. The germline gives CDR1 SGHTA, CDR2 FQGNSA. The CDR3 spans 13 residues. V was pared by 4 bases and J by 7 bases, with 6 bases of the junction left unmatched.

In its sample, this clonotype was seen a few times. The rearrangement links TRBV24-1 to TRBJ2-7; D ambiguous. With 3 bases removed from V and 2 bases from J, the gap between germline ends came to 13 bases. The germline V gene encodes CDR1 KGHDR and CDR2 SFDVKD. This CDR3 contains 15 residues. CDR3 sequence (DNA): TGTGCCACCAGTGATAGTAGGAGAATCCCCTACGAGCAGTACTTC. It codes for CATSDSRRIPYEQYF.

The chain has TRBV12-3 or TRBV12-4 and TRBJ1-5; perhaps TRBD1 as D (6 bases). The CDR3 is made up of 14 amino acids. V was trimmed by 7 bases and J by 7 bases, leaving 17 bases between them. This chain's CDR3 is CASTPAGGRQPQHF. Here the CDR3 DNA reads TGTGCCAGCACCCCTGCTGGGGGCCGCCAGCCCCAGCATTTT.

This clonotype occurred a few times. The chain is built from TRBV7-8 and TRBJ2-5; the D gene is possibly TRBD2 (6 bases). V was clipped by 5 bases and J by 3 bases, with 13 bases between them. From germline, CDR1 is SGHVS and CDR2 FQNEAQ. The CDR3 has 14 residues. CDR3 DNA: TGTGCCAGCAGCCGTGACGGAGGGAAAGAGACCCAGTACTTC. Translated: CASSRDGGKETQYF.

This chain joins TRBV19 and TRBJ2-3; TRBD2 matches at 13 bases. J lost 4 bases, V lost 5 bases, and 0 bases had no gene match. Germline V gene sequence: CDR1 LNHDA, CDR2 SQIVND (reference sequence). This CDR3 comprises 14 residues. The CDR3 region is CASSGLAGADTQYF. In DNA, the CDR3 is TGTGCCAGTAGTGGACTAGCGGGAGCAGATACGCAGTATTTT.

The chain recombines TRBV14 with TRBJ1-2, with a tentative D call TRBD1 (6 bases). Germline CDR1 is SGHDN and CDR2 is FVKESK. The CDR3 totals 16 residues. The germline V and J ends were trimmed by 1 base and 4 bases, with 16 bases remaining between them. The CDR3 spells CASSQAGTGYGYGYTF. The CDR3 nucleotides are TGTGCCAGCAGCCAAGCGGGTACAGGGTATGGCTATGGCTACACCTTC. Complete variable domain (other parts from reference TRBV14 and TRBJ1-2): EAGVTQFPSHSVIEKGQTVTLRCDPISGHDNLYWYRRVMGKEIKFLLHFVKESKQDESGMPNNRFLAERTGGTYSTLKVQPAELEDSGVYFCASSQAGTGYGYGYTFGSGTRLTVV.

CDR3 loop: CASSLWHGLGQPQHF. The CDR3 DNA is TGTGCCAGCAGTTTATGGCACGGGTTAGGTCAGCCCCAGCATTTT. This rearrangement joins TRBV27 to TRBJ1-5; D is ambiguous. The V gene's germline CDR1 is MNHEY and CDR2 SMNVEV (reference sequence). This CDR3 spans 15 amino acids. The V and J ends lost 1 base and 6 bases respectively, with 13 bases between them.

This CDR3 reads CASSYSPSRGRSPLHF. Here the CDR3 DNA reads TGTGCCAGCAGTTACTCCCCGTCAAGGGGGCGTTCACCCCTCCACTTT. The chain employs TRBV6-5 and TRBJ1-6; TRBD1 aligns across 7 bases. Trimming took 0 bases from V and 9 from J; bases not matched to a gene: 8. This CDR3 is 16 amino acids long. The germline V gene has CDR1 MNHEY and CDR2 SVGAGI.

The J gene is TRBJ2-3, the V gene TRBV14; 7 bases are a match to TRBD2. The CDR3 consists of 16 residues. V dropped 6 bases and J dropped 1; count of bases not matched to a gene: 10. Germline assignment: CDR1 SGHDN and CDR2 FVKESK. CDR3 region: CASSQFASGGTDTQYF. In nucleotides, the CDR3 is TGTGCCAGCAGTCAATTCGCTAGCGGTGGCACAGATACGCAGTATTTT. The full variable domain, with the rest looked up from reference TRBV14 and TRBJ2-3, is EAGVTQFPSHSVIEKGQTVTLRCDPISGHDNLYWYRRVMGKEIKFLLHFVKESKQDESGMPNNRFLAERTGGTYSTLKVQPAELEDSGVYFCASSQFASGGTDTQYFGPGTRLTVL.

This clonotype was seen only a few times. V gene TRBV20-1 combines with J gene TRBJ2-7, with TRBD1 matching 7 bases. This CDR3 is built from 13 residues. V lost 6 bases and J lost 2; bases outside the gene matches: 7. The germline V gene has CDR1 DFQATT and CDR2 SNEGSKA (reference sequence). CDR3 nucleotide sequence: TGCAGTGCAGCGACAGGGCTGCCCTACGAGCAGTACTTC. It yields the protein CSAATGLPYEQYF.

The chain has TRBV19 and TRBJ2-3; D remains ambiguous. The V end lost 3 bases, the J end lost 2 bases, and 9 bases lay between the germline ends. Germline CDR1 and CDR2: LNHDA and SQIVND (reference sequence). The CDR3 length is 14 residues. DNA for the CDR3: TGTGCCAGTAGTATGTTTCGGTACACAGATACGCAGTATTTT. The encoded protein is CASSMFRYTDTQYF.

V is TRBV5-4 and J is TRBJ1-3; tentative D call: TRBD1 (5 bases). Germline-derived CDR1 and CDR2 are SGHNT and YYREEE (reference sequence). The CDR3 extends over 18 amino acids. V gave up 0 bases and J gave up 0 bases, with 16 bases separating them. The CDR3 protein is CASSLAPGTPSSGNTIYF. CDR3 bases: TGTGCCAGCAGCTTGGCCCCAGGGACGCCTAGCTCTGGAAACACCATATATTTT.